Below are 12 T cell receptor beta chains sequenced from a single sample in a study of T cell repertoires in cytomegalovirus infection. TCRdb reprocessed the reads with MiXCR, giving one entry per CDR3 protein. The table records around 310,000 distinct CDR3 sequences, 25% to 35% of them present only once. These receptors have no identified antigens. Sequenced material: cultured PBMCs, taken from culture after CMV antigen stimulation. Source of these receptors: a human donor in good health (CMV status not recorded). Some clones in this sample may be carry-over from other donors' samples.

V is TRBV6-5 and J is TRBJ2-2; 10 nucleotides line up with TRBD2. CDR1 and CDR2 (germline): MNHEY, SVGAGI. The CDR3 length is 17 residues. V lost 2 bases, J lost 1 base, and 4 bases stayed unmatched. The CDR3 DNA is TGTGCCAGCAGTTACCCTAGCGGGAGTTTGAACACCGGGGAGCTGTTTTTT. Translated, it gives CASSYPSGSLNTGELFF.

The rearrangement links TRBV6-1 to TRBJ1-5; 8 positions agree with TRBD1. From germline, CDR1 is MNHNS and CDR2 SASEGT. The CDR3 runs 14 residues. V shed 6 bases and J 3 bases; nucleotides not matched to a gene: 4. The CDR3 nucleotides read TGTGCCAGCAGACTGACAGGGGACAATCAGCCCCAGCATTTT. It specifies CASRLTGDNQPQHF.

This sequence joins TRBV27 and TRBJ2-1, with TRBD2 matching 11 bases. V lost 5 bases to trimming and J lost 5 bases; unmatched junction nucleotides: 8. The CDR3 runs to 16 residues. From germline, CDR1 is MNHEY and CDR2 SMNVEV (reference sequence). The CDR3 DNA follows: TGTGCCAGCAGTCCTCGGACTAGCGGGCTTAACAATGAGCAGTTCTTC. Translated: CASSPRTSGLNNEQFF.

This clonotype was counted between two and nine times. CDR3 in amino acids: CASSQGTDVPVYGYTF. DNA for the CDR3: TGTGCCAGCAGCCAAGGGACCGACGTTCCAGTCTATGGCTACACCTTC. The V call is TRBV3-1, the J call TRBJ1-2; no firm D call. V lost 1 base and J 4 bases, leaving 16 bases between the germline ends. CDR1 LGHDT and CDR2 YNNKEL come from the germline V gene (reference sequence). The length of the CDR3 is 16 residues.

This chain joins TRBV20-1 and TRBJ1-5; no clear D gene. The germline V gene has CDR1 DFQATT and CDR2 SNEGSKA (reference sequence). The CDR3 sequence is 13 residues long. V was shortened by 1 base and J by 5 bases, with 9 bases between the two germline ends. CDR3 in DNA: TGCAGTGCTAGAGGCGGTAGTTATCAGCCCCAGCATTTT. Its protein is CSARGGSYQPQHF.

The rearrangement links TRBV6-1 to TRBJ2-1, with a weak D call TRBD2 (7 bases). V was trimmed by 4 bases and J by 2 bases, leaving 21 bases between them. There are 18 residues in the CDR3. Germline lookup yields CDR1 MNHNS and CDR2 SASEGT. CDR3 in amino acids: CASSGILGGGSPYNEQFF. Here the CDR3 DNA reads TGTGCCAGCAGTGGCATTTTAGGGGGAGGGTCCCCCTACAATGAGCAGTTCTTC.

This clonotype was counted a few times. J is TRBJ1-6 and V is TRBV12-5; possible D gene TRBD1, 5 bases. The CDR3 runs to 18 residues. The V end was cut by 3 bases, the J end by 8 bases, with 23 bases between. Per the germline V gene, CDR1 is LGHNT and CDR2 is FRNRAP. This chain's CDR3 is CASGFAPQGTPEDSPLHF. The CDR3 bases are TGTGCTAGTGGTTTTGCCCCACAAGGGACTCCGGAGGATTCACCCCTCCACTTT.

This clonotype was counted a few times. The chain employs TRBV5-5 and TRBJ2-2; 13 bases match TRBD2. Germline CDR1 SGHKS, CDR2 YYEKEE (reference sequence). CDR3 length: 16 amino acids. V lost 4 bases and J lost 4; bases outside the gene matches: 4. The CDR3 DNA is TGTGCCAGCAGCGTCGGACTAGCGGGAGCCACCGGGGAGCTGTTTTTT. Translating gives CASSVGLAGATGELFF. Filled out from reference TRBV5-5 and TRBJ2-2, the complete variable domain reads DAGVTQSPTHLIKTRGQQVTLRCSPISGHKSVSWYQQVLGQGPQFIFQYYEKEERGRGNFPDRFSARQFPNYSSELNVNALLLGDSALYLCASSVGLAGATGELFFGEGSRLTVL.

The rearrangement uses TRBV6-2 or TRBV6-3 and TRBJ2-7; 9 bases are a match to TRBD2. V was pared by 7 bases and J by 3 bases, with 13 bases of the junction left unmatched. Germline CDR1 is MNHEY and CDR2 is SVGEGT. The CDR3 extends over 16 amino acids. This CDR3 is CASTDGGGRALYEQYF. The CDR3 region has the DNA TGTGCCAGCACCGACGGGGGCGGGAGGGCCCTCTACGAGCAGTACTTC.

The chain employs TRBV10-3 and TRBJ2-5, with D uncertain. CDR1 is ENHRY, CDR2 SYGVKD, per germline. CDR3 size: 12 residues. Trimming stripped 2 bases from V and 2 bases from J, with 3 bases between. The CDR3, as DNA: TGTGCCATCAGTGAGCCGCAAGAGACCCAGTACTTC. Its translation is CAISEPQETQYF.

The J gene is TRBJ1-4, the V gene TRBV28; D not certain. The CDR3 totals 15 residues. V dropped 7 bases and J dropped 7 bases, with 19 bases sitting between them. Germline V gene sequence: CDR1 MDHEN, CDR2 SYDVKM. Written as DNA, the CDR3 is TGTGCCAGCACCAAGGGCCCATCGGGAGGTGAAAAACTGTTTTTT. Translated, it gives CASTKGPSGGEKLFF.

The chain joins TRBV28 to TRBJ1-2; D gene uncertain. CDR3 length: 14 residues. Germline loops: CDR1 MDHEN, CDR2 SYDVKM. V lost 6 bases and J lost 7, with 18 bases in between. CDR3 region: CASSPVGKKAGYTF. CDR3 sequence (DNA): TGTGCCAGCAGCCCGGTAGGGAAAAAGGCTGGCTACACCTTC.